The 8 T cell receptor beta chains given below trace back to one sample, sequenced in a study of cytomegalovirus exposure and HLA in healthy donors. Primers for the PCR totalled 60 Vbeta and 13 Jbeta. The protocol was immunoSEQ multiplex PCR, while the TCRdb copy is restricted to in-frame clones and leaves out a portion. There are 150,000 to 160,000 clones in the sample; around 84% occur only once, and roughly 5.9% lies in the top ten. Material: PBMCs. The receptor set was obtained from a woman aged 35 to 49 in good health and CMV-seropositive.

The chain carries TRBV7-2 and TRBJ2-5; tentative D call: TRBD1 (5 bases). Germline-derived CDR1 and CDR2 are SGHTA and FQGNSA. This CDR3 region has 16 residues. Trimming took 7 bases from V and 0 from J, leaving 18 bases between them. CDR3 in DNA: TGTGCCAGCACCAATCTGGTCATACAGGACCAAGAGACCCAGTACTTC. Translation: CASTNLVIQDQETQYF.

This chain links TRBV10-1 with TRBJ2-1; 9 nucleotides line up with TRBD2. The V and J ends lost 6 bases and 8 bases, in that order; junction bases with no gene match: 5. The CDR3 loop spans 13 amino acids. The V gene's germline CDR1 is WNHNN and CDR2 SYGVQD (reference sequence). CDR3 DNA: TGCGCCAGCAGCTTTAGCGGGAGTTATGAGCAGTTCTTC. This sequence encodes CASSFSGSYEQFF.

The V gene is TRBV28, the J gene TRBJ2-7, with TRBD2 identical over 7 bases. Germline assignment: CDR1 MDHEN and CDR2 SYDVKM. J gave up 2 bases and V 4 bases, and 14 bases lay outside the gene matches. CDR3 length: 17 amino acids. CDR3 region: CASSSRISGRSAYEQYF. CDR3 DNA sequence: TGTGCCAGCAGTTCCCGGATTAGCGGGCGCAGCGCCTACGAGCAGTACTTC.

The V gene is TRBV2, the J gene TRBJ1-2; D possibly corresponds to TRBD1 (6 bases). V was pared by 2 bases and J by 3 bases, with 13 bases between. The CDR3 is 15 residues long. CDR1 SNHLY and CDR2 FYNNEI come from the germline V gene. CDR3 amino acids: CASSESHRVDYGYTF. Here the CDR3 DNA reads TGTGCCAGCAGTGAATCTCACAGGGTGGACTATGGCTACACCTTC.

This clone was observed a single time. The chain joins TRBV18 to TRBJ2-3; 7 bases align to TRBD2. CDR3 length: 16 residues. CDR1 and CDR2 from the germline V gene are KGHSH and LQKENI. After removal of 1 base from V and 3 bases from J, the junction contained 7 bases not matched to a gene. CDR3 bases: TGTGCCAGCTCACCACGGCTAGCGGAGGGGACAGATACGCAGTATTTT. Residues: CASSPRLAEGTDTQYF.

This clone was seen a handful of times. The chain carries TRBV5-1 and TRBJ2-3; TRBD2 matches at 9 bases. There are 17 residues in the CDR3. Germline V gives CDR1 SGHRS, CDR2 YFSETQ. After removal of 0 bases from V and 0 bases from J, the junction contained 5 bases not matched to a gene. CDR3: CASSLEPSGTSTDTQYF. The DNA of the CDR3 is TGCGCCAGCAGCTTGGAACCTAGCGGGACTAGCACAGATACGCAGTATTTT.

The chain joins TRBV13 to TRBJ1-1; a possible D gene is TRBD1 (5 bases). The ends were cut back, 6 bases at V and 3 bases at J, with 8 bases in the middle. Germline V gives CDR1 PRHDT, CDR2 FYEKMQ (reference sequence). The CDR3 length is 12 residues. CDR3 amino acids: CASSRGHTEAFF. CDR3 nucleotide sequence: TGTGCCAGCAGTAGGGGTCACACTGAAGCTTTCTTT.

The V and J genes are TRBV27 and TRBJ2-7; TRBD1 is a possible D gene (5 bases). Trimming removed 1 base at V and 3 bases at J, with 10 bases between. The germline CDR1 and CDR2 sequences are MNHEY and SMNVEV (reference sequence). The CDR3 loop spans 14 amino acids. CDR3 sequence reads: CASSLFGASYEQYF. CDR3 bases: TGTGCCAGCAGTTTATTTGGGGCTAGCTACGAGCAGTACTTC.